One sample yielded the 21 T cell receptor beta chains listed below, sequenced in a study of post-analysis software for immune sequencing data. Study results and caveats: Relative to controls, patients had a handful of TRBV segments at higher frequency, with TRBV5-6, TRBV5-1 and TRBV20-1 among these.

Presence of unique molecular identifiers characterized the TCR beta cDNA libraries. Via MiXCR, TCRdb re-called the PCR reads, giving one row per CDR3 protein. The table has roughly 430,000 distinct CDR3 sequences, more than 30% seen once. These receptors have no known antigen. Sequenced input: blood. The receptors here all came from a girl aged 2 to 10 with multiple sclerosis.

The chain has TRBV5-1 and TRBJ2-7, with D maybe TRBD1 (6 bases). The CDR3 contains 14 residues. The V gene's germline CDR1 is SGHRS and CDR2 YFSETQ. V gave up 2 bases and J gave up 2 bases, with 11 bases separating them. The CDR3 loop is CASSFTGPPYEQYF. The CDR3 DNA is TGCGCCAGCAGCTTTACAGGGCCCCCCTACGAGCAGTACTTC. Filled out from reference TRBV5-1 and TRBJ2-7, the complete variable domain reads KAGVTQTPRYLIKTRGQQVTLSCSPISGHRSVSWYQQTPGQGLQFLFEYFSETQRNKGNFPGRFSGRQFSNSRSEMNVSTLELGDSALYLCASSFTGPPYEQYFGPGTRLTVT.

The CDR3 loop is CASSALTVMSADTQYF. The DNA of the CDR3 is TGTGCCAGCAGTGCCCTCACAGTTATGAGCGCAGATACGCAGTATTTT. The chain has TRBV12-3 or TRBV12-4 and TRBJ2-3, with unresolved D. The CDR3 totals 16 residues. Trimming left V 5 bases short and J 4 bases short, with 19 bases between.

CDR3 amino acids: CASSPDGGYGYTF. CDR3 nucleotide sequence: TGTGCCAGCTCACCGGACGGCGGGTATGGCTACACCTTC. The chain has TRBV18 and TRBJ1-2; D is unclear. The CDR3 consists of 13 residues. Trimming removed 3 bases at V and 5 bases at J, with 10 bases between. Germline lookup yields CDR1 KGHSH and CDR2 LQKENI. The variable domain in full, with the rest retrieved from reference TRBV18 and TRBJ1-2, is NAGVMQNPRHLVRRRGQEARLRCSPMKGHSHVYWYRQLPEEGLKFMVYLQKENIIDESGMPKERFSAEFPKEGPSILRIQQVVRGDSAAYFCASSPDGGYGYTFGSGTRLTVV.

The CDR3 coding sequence is TGTGCCAGACGGCTCGGGGGGCCGAACACCGGGGAGCTGTTTTTT. Translated: CARRLGGPNTGELFF. This rearrangement joins TRBV6-2 or TRBV6-3 to TRBJ2-2, with a weak D call TRBD2 (7 bases). From germline, CDR1 is MNHEY and CDR2 SVGEGT. The CDR3 runs to 15 residues. Trimming shortened V by 9 bases and J by 0 bases, and 14 bases separated the two germline ends.

This chain connects TRBV10-3 to TRBJ1-5; the D is unclear. Trimming removed 0 bases at V and 7 bases at J, with 4 bases between. The CDR3 consists of 12 residues. Germline loops: CDR1 ENHRY, CDR2 SYGVKD. The CDR3 is CAISESWQPQHF. In nucleotides, the CDR3 is TGTGCCATCAGTGAGTCTTGGCAGCCCCAGCATTTT.

The chain combines TRBV10-2 with TRBJ1-1, with TRBD1 matching over 10 bases. The germline gives CDR1 WSHSY, CDR2 SAAADI. This CDR3 has 21 amino acids. V trimming: 5 bases; J trimming: 0 bases; junction bases outside the gene matches: 21. CDR3 residues: CASSPLGGTGEGRGMNTEAFF. The CDR3 coding sequence is TGCGCCAGCAGTCCTCTGGGTGGGACAGGGGAGGGTCGCGGCATGAACACTGAAGCTTTCTTT.

As DNA, the CDR3 is TGTGCCAGCAGTTTAGGTCCGTTGGGGGCCTACGAGCAGTACTTC. The encoded protein is CASSLGPLGAYEQYF. The chain links TRBV12-3 or TRBV12-4 to TRBJ2-7; D tentatively fits TRBD1 or TRBD2 (5 bases each). Trimming took 1 base from V and 2 from J, leaving 12 bases between them. The length of the CDR3 is 15 residues.

The J gene is TRBJ2-3, the V gene TRBV2, with 12 positions matching TRBD1. Germline V gene data show CDR1 as SNHLY and CDR2 as FYNNEI. This CDR3 contains 16 residues. Losses at the gene ends were 6 bases for V and 5 bases for J; bases not matched to a gene: 9. Written as DNA, the CDR3 is TGTGCCAGCAGCGCCGGGACAGGGGGCTATTTAGATACGCAGTATTTT. Amino acid sequence: CASSAGTGGYLDTQYF.

The chain recombines TRBV28 with TRBJ2-4; D ambiguous. With 7 bases removed from V and 2 bases from J, the gap between germline ends came to 15 bases. This CDR3 comprises 15 residues. Germline assignment: CDR1 MDHEN and CDR2 SYDVKM. For the CDR3, the DNA is TGTGCCAGCACTCCTCCCAATCGGCCCAAAAACATTCAGTACTTC. Protein: CASTPPNRPKNIQYF.

The chain uses TRBV5-8 and TRBJ1-5; no reliable D call. With 1 base removed from V and 6 bases from J, the gap between germline ends came to 14 bases. Germline values: CDR1 SGHTS, CDR2 YDEGEE. CDR3 length: 15 amino acids. CDR3 in amino acids: CASSLRASLGQPQHF. CDR3 sequence (DNA): TGTGCCAGCAGCTTGAGGGCCAGTTTGGGTCAGCCCCAGCATTTT.

The chain uses TRBV18 and TRBJ1-2, with 9 bases aligning to TRBD1. The CDR3 is 15 amino acids. Germline assignment: CDR1 KGHSH and CDR2 LQKENI. V lost 4 bases and J lost 8; bases outside the gene matches: 11. CDR3 protein: CASSRVSETGGGYTF. CDR3 sequence (DNA): TGTGCCAGCTCACGGGTCTCCGAGACAGGGGGAGGCTACACCTTC. Looking up the rest from reference TRBV18 and TRBJ1-2 gives the full variable domain: NAGVMQNPRHLVRRRGQEARLRCSPMKGHSHVYWYRQLPEEGLKFMVYLQKENIIDESGMPKERFSAEFPKEGPSILRIQQVVRGDSAAYFCASSRVSETGGGYTFGSGTRLTVV.

This clonotype was recorded at least ten times. V gene TRBV20-1 combines with J gene TRBJ2-1; 7 bases are a match to TRBD1. The germline V gene encodes CDR1 DFQATT and CDR2 SNEGSKA (reference sequence). The CDR3 consists of 15 residues. The ends lost 5 bases at V and 2 bases at J; junction bases unmatched: 9. CDR3 in DNA: TGCAGTGCTCCAGCCCAGGGGGAACCCTACAATGAGCAGTTCTTC. This gives the protein CSAPAQGEPYNEQFF.

The V and J genes are TRBV10-3 and TRBJ2-1; 8 bases fit TRBD2. The end of the DNA is better explained by TRBJ2-7, so the J call may be wrong. This CDR3 comprises 14 residues. Germline-derived CDR1 and CDR2 are ENHRY and SYGVKD. The CDR3 DNA follows: TGTGCCATCGGTCCGGGACTAGAGGGCAATGAGCAGTACTTC. It translates to CAIGPGLEGNEQYF.

V and J are TRBV12-3 or TRBV12-4 and TRBJ1-6; 10 bases map to TRBD1. This CDR3 region has 14 residues. With V trimmed by 6 bases and J by 10 bases, 6 bases remained unmatched. The CDR3 reads CASSPGTGASPLHF. The CDR3 DNA follows: TGTGCCAGCAGCCCCGGGACAGGGGCCTCACCCCTCCACTTT.

V and J are TRBV5-1 and TRBJ2-5; D gene uncertain. The CDR3 covers 13 residues. The germline V and J ends were trimmed by 2 bases and 2 bases, with 7 bases remaining between them. Looked up from germline, CDR1 is SGHRS and CDR2 is YFSETQ. The CDR3 bases are TGCGCCAGCAGCTTTACAGATCAAGAGACCCAGTACTTC. It is translated as CASSFTDQETQYF.

This clonotype was seen a handful of times. This chain uses TRBV10-3 with TRBJ2-3; unclear D gene. Trimming cost V 4 bases and J 4 bases, with 18 bases left between them. The CDR3 contains 16 residues. Germline V gives CDR1 ENHRY, CDR2 SYGVKD. CDR3 protein: CAISVPTGYAADTQYF. DNA of the CDR3: TGTGCCATCAGTGTCCCCACGGGCTACGCGGCAGATACGCAGTATTTT.

This clonotype came up a few times. The V call is TRBV19, the J call TRBJ2-1, with D possibly being TRBD2 (5 bases). Germline CDR1 is LNHDA and CDR2 is SQIVND (reference sequence). The CDR3 spans 13 residues. V was trimmed by 3 bases and J by 4 bases, leaving 7 bases between them. CDR3 region: CASSIGGYNEQFF. The CDR3 DNA reads as TGTGCCAGTAGTATCGGCGGGTACAATGAGCAGTTCTTC.

The chain uses TRBV11-1 and TRBJ2-2, with D possibly being TRBD1 (5 bases). CDR3 length: 16 residues. Germline CDR1 SGHAT, CDR2 FQDESV (reference sequence). V lost 3 bases and J 1 base, leaving 12 bases between the germline ends. The CDR3: CASSFSWGRNTGELFF. The DNA for the CDR3 is TGTGCCAGCAGCTTTTCTTGGGGCCGGAACACCGGGGAGCTGTTTTTT.

V gene TRBV27 combines with J gene TRBJ2-7; D is unresolved. Germline lookup yields CDR1 MNHEY and CDR2 SMNVEV (reference sequence). CDR3 size: 13 residues. Deletions cut 3 bases from V and 3 bases from J, with 9 bases between. The CDR3 DNA follows: TGTGCCAGCAGTTTTTTAGAGAACTACGAGCAGTACTTC. Protein product: CASSFLENYEQYF.

The chain employs TRBV6-6 and TRBJ2-3; 7 nucleotides align to TRBD2. The germline CDR1 and CDR2 sequences are MNHNY and SVGAGI (reference sequence). V trimming: 6 bases; J trimming: 0 bases; junction bases outside the gene matches: 9. This CDR3 is 16 amino acids long. CDR3 in DNA: TGTGCCAGCAGCAAACTTAGCGGGCCTAGCACAGATACGCAGTATTTT. This codes for CASSKLSGPSTDTQYF.

The chain recombines TRBV12-3 or TRBV12-4 with TRBJ2-1; TRBD1 is a possible D gene (6 bases). The CDR3 is made up of 13 amino acids. V lost 4 bases and J 3 bases, leaving 7 bases between the germline ends. In DNA, the CDR3 is TGTGCCAGCAGTTCGGACAGCTACAATGAGCAGTTCTTC. Translated: CASSSDSYNEQFF.